What follows is one TCR beta chain and its context. Per the original methods: Amplified reference gene primers provided the basis for estimating nucleated cell counts. Clones were read by immunoSEQ multiplex PCR, and TCRdb kept only the in-frame ones, dropping some. The V and J calls and clone size come from that table; D and trimming were worked out from the DNA. The sample contains about 430,000 clones, around 91% of which appear only once. This specimen belongs to a study of blood T cell repertoires in COVID-19. Trimming took off 5 bases at V and 5 bases at J, with 15 bases between the two ends. The CDR3 is 15 residues long. Germline V gene sequence: CDR1 MDHEN, CDR2 SYDVKM. Cohort 3 donors were reported recovered after two negative PCRs, clearance, or symptom resolution.

This rearrangement joins TRBV28 to TRBJ1-4; D ambiguous. This receptor was obtained from a man aged 30-40 years who had recovered from COVID-19. The sequencing sample was made of PBMCs or T cells enriched from blood (not recorded which). The CDR3 nucleotides read TGTGCCAGCAGTCTCCGGGAGATCTTCAATGAAAAACTGTTTTTT. Its protein is CASSLREIFNEKLFF.